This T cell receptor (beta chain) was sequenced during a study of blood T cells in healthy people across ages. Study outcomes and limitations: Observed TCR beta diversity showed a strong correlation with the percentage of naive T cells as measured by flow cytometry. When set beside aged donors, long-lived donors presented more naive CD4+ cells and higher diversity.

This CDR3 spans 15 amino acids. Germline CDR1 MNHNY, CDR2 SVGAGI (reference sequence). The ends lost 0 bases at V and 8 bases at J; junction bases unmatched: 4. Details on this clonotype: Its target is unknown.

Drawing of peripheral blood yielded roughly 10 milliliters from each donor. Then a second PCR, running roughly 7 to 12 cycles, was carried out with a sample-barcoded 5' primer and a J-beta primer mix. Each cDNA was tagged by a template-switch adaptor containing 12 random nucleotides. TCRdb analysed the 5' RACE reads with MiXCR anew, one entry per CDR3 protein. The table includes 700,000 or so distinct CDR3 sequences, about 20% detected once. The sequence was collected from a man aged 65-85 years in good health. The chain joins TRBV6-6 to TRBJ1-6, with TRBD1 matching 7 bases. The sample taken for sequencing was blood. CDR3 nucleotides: TGTGCCAGCAGTTACTCCGGGACAGTTTATTCACCCCTCCACTTT. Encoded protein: CASSYSGTVYSPLHF.